This T cell receptor beta chain was documented in a study of T-cell reconstitution after alpha-beta-depleted transplantation in children. Findings and caveats of the study: Hyperexpanded clones declined; after one year, newly produced T cells mostly supplied diversity. After transplant, at about two months, alpha-beta T cells were reportedly derived from several hundred expanded graft clones.

The sample holds many counts of this clonotype. Its specificity is not known. This CDR3 contains 13 residues. Germline assignment: CDR1 SGHTA and CDR2 FQGNSA. V was pared by 1 base and J by 4 bases, with 4 bases between. Preparation of the TCRbeta library involved a method that used unique molecular identifiers. One entry per CDR3 protein, called by TCRdb with MiXCR from the PCR reads. This table has around 600,000 distinct CDR3 sequences, more than 20% appearing once. This chain connects TRBV7-2 to TRBJ2-2; no reliable D call. The TCR comes from a boy younger than two who had a stem cell transplant for acute myeloid leukemia, so the T cells may come from the graft donor. This sample comprised PBMCs, mostly from graft donor cells, obtained 360 days after TCRalphabeta/CD19-depleted stem cell transplant. The CDR3 here is CASSLDATGELFF. Written as DNA, the CDR3 is TGTGCCAGCAGCTTAGACGCCACCGGGGAGCTGTTTTTT.